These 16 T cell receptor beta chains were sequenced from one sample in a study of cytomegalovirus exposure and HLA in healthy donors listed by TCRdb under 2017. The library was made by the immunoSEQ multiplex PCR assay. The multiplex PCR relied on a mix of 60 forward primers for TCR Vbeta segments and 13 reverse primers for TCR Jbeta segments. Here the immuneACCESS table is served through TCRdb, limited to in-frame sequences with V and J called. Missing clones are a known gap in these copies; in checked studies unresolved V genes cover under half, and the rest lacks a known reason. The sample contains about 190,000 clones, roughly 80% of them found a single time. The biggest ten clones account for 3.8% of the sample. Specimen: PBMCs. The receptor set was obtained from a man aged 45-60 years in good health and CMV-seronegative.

The CDR3 here is CASSSGTSGGYEQFF. CDR3 nucleotides: TGCGCCAGCAGCTCAGGGACTAGCGGGGGTTATGAGCAGTTCTTC. The V gene is TRBV5-1, the J gene TRBJ2-1; 14 nucleotides agree with TRBD2. Germline V gene lookup returns CDR1 SGHRS and CDR2 YFSETQ. The junction had 4 bases not matched to a gene; V was cut back by 3 bases and J by 8 bases. This CDR3 contains 15 residues.

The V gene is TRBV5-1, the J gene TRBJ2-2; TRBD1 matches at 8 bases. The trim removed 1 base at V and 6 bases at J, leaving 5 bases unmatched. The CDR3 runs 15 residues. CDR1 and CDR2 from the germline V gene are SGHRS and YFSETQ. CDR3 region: CASSLPTGEAGELFF. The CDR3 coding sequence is TGCGCCAGCAGCTTGCCGACAGGGGAAGCCGGGGAGCTGTTTTTT.

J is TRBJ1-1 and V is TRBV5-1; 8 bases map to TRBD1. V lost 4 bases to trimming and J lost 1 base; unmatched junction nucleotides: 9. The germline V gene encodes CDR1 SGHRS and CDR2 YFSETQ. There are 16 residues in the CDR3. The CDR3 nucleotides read TGCGCCAGCAGCCACCGACAGGGGACCCCGAACACTGAAGCTTTCTTT. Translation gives CASSHRQGTPNTEAFF.

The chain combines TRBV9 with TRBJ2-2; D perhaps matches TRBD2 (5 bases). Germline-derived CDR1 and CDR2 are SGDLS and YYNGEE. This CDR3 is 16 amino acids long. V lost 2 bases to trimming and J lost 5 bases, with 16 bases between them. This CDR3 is CASSVGVMSITGELFF. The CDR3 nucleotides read TGTGCCAGCAGCGTCGGGGTAATGAGTATAACCGGGGAGCTGTTTTTT.

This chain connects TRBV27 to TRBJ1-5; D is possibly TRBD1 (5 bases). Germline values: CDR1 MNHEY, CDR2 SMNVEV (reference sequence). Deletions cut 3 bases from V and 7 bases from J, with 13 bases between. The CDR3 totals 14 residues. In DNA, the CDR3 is TGTGCCAGCAGTTTGGGCCGTACAGGCCAGCCCCAGCATTTT. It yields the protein CASSLGRTGQPQHF.

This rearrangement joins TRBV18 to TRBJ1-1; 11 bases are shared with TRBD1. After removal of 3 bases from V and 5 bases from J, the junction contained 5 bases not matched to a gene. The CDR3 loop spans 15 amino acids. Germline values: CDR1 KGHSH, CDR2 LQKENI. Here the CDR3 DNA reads TGTGCCAGCTCACCCGGGACAGGGGGAGAGACTGAAGCTTTCTTT. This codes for CASSPGTGGETEAFF.

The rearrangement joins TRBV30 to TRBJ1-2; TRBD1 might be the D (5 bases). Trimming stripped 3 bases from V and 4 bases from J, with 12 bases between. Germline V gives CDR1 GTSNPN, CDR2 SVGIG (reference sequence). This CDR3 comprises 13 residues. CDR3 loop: CAWSPGEAYGYTF. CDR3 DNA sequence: TGTGCCTGGAGCCCGGGGGAGGCCTATGGCTACACCTTC.

The CDR3 spells CASSGGQQSSEQYF. The CDR3 DNA is TGTGCCAGCAGCGGGGGACAACAATCGTCCGAGCAGTACTTC. The V gene is TRBV11-1, the J gene TRBJ2-7, with D maybe TRBD1 (6 bases). Germline loops: CDR1 SGHAT, CDR2 FQDESV (reference sequence). V was clipped by 5 bases and J by 6 bases, with 17 bases between them. This CDR3 comprises 14 residues.

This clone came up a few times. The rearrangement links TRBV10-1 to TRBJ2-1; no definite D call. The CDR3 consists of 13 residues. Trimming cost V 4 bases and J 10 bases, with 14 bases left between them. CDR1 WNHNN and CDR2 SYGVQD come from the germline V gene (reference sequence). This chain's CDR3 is CASSGYRVKEQFF. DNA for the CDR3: TGCGCCAGCAGTGGGTACCGGGTGAAGGAGCAGTTCTTC.

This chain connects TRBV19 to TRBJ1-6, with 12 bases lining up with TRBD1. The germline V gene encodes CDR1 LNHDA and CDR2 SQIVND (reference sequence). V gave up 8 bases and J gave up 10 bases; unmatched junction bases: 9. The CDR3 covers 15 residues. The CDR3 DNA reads TGTGCCAGTCGGGCGGGACAGGGGGCTCGATCACCCCTCCACTTT. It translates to CASRAGQGARSPLHF.

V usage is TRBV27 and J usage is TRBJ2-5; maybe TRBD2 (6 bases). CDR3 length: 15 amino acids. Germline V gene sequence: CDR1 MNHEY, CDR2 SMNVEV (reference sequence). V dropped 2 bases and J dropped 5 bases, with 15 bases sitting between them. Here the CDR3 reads CASSLGFGGVETQYF. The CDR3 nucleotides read TGTGCCAGCAGTTTAGGGTTCGGAGGGGTGGAGACCCAGTACTTC.

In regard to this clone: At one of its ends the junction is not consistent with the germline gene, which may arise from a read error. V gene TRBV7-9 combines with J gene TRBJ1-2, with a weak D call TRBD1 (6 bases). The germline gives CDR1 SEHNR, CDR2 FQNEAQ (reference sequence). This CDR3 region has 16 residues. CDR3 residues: CSSSLGTGSANYGYTF. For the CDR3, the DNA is TGTTCCAGCAGCTTAGGTACAGGGTCAGCTAACTATGGCTACACCTTC. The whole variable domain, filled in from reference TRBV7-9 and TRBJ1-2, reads DTGVSQNPRHKITKRGQNVTFRCDPISEHNRLYWYRQTLGQGPEFLTYFQNEAQLEKSRLLSDRFSAERPKGSFSTLEIQRTEQGDSAMYLCSSSLGTGSANYGYTFGSGTRLTVV.

DNA of the CDR3: TGCGCCAGCAGCCAACTACCGGGGTCGAACACTGAAGCTTTCTTT. This encodes CASSQLPGSNTEAFF. The gene calls are TRBV5-1 and TRBJ1-1, with unresolved D. The germline CDR1 and CDR2 sequences are SGHRS and YFSETQ. Trimming removed 4 bases at V and 1 base at J, with 14 bases between. The CDR3 extends over 15 amino acids. Full variable domain (missing parts from reference TRBV5-1 and TRBJ1-1): KAGVTQTPRYLIKTRGQQVTLSCSPISGHRSVSWYQQTPGQGLQFLFEYFSETQRNKGNFPGRFSGRQFSNSRSEMNVSTLELGDSALYLCASSQLPGSNTEAFFGQGTRLTVV.

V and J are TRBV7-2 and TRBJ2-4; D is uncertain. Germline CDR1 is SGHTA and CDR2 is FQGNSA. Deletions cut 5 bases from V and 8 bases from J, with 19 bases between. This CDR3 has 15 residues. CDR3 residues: CASSKRMSLSDIQYF. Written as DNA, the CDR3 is TGTGCCAGCAGCAAGCGAATGAGCCTTTCGGACATTCAGTACTTC. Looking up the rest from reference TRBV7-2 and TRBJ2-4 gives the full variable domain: GAGVSQSPSNKVTEKGKDVELRCDPISGHTALYWYRQSLGQGLEFLIYFQGNSAPDKSGLPSDRFSAERTGGSVSTLTIQRTQQEDSAVYLCASSKRMSLSDIQYFGAGTRLSVL.

The CDR3 sequence is CASFHAWATDTQYF. The CDR3 DNA reads as TGTGCCAGCTTCCACGCTTGGGCCACAGATACGCAGTATTTT. The chain links TRBV18 to TRBJ2-3; no definite D call. V lost 7 bases, J lost 2 bases, and 13 bases lay in between. The CDR3 length is 14 residues. Germline values: CDR1 KGHSH, CDR2 LQKENI.

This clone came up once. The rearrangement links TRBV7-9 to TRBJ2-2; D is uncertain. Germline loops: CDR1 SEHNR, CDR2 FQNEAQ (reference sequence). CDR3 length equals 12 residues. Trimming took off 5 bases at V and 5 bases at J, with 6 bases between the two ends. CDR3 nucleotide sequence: TGTGCCAGCAGCATTACAACCGGGGAGCTGTTTTTT. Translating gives CASSITTGELFF.